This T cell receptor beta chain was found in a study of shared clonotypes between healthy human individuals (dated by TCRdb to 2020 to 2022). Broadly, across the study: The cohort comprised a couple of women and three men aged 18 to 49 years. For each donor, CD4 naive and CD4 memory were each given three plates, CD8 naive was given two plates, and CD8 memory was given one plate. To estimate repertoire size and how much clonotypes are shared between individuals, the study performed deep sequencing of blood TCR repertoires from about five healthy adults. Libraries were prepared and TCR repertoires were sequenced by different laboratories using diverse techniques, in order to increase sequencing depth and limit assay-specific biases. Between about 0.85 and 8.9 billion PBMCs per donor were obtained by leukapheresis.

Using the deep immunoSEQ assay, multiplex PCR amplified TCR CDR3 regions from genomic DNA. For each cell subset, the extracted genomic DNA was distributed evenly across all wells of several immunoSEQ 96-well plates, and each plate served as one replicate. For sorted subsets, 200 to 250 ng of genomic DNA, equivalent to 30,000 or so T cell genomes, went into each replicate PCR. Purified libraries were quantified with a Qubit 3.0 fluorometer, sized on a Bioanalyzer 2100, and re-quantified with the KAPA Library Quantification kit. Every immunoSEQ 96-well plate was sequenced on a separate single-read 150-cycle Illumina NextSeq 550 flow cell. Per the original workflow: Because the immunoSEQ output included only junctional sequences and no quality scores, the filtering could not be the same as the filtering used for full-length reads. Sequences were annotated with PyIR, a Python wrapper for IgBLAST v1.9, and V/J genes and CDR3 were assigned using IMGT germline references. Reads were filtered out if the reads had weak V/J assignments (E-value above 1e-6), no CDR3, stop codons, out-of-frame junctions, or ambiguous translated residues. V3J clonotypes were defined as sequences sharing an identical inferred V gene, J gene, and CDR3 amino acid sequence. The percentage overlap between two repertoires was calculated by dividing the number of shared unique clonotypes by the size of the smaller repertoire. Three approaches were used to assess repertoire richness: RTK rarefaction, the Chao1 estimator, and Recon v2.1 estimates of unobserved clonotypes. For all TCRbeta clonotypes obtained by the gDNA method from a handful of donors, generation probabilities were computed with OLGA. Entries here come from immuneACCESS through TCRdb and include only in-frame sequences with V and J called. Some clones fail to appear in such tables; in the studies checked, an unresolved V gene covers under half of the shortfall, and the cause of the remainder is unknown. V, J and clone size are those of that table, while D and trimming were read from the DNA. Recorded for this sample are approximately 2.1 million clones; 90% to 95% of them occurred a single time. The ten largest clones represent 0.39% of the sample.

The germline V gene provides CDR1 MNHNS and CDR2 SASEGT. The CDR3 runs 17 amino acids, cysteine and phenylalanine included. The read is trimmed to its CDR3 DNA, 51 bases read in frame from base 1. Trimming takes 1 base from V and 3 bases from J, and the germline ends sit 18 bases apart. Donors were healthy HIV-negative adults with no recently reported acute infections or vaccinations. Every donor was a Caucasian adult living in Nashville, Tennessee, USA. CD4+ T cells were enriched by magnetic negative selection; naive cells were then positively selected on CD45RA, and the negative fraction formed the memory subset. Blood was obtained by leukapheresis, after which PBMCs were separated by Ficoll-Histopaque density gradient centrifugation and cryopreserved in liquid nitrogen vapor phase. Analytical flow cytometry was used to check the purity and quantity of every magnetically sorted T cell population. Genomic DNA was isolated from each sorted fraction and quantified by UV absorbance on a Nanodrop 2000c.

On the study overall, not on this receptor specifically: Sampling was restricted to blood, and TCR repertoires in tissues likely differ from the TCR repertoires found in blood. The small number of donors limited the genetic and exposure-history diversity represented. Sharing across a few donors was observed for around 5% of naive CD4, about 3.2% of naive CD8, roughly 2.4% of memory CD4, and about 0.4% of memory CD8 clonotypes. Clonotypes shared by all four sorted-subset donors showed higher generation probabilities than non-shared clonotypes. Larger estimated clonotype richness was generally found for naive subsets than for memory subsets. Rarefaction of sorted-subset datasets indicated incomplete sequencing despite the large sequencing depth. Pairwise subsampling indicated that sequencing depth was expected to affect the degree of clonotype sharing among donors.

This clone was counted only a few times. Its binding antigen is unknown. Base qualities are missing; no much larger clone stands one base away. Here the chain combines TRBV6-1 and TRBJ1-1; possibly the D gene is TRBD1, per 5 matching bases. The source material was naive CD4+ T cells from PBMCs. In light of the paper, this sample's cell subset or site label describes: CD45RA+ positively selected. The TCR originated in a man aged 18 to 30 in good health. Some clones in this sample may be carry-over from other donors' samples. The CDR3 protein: CASSEGGRPRGDTEAFF. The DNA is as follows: TGTGCCAGCAGTGAAGGGGGACGACCTCGAGGGGACACTGAAGCTTTCTTT.